The 26 T cell receptor beta chains in this list originate from one sample, sequenced in a study of T cell responses to AZD1222 COVID-19 vaccine. Clones were read by immunoSEQ multiplex PCR, and TCRdb kept only the in-frame ones, dropping some. This table has fewer than 200,000 clones, roughly 92% appearing once. The sequencing used peripheral blood, collected 28 days after the second AZD1222 dose. The receptors here all came from an adult who received the AZD1222 COVID-19 vaccine.

The V gene is TRBV4-1, the J gene TRBJ1-2; D unresolved. V dropped 3 bases and J dropped 2 bases, with 13 bases sitting between them. This CDR3 comprises 15 residues. Germline values: CDR1 MGHRA, CDR2 YSYEKL. The CDR3 DNA is TGCGCCAGCAGCCAGGAGGAGTCAGCCAACTATGGCTACACCTTC. Protein product: CASSQEESANYGYTF.

This clone occurred once. This sequence joins TRBV5-4 and TRBJ2-7, with D perhaps matching TRBD1 (5 bases). V was cut by 4 bases and J by 3 bases, with 11 bases left in between. CDR1 is SGHNT and CDR2 is YYREEE in the germline V gene (reference sequence). The CDR3 length is 13 residues. CDR3 residues: CASSMDNYYEQYF. Here the CDR3 DNA reads TGTGCCAGCAGCATGGACAACTACTACGAGCAGTACTTC. The full variable domain, in which reference TRBV5-4 and TRBJ2-7 provide the parts outside the CDR3, is ETGVTQSPTHLIKTRGQQVTLRCSSQSGHNTVSWYQQALGQGPQFIFQYYREEENGRGNFPPRFSGLQFPNYSSELNVNALELDDSALYLCASSMDNYYEQYFGPGTRLTVT.

The chain is built from TRBV7-2 and TRBJ2-7; D uncertain. In germline, CDR1 is SGHTA, CDR2 FQGNSA. V was trimmed by 2 bases and J by 4 bases, leaving 9 bases between them. CDR3 length: 13 amino acids. The CDR3: CASSLTSVYEQYF. The DNA of the CDR3 is TGTGCCAGCAGCTTAACATCGGTTTACGAGCAGTACTTC. The complete variable domain, with remaining parts taken from reference TRBV7-2 and TRBJ2-7, reads GAGVSQSPSNKVTEKGKDVELRCDPISGHTALYWYRQSLGQGLEFLIYFQGNSAPDKSGLPSDRFSAERTGGSVSTLTIQRTQQEDSAVYLCASSLTSVYEQYFGPGTRLTVT.

The V gene is TRBV21-1, the J gene TRBJ2-2; the table gives TRBD2 as D, unverified against the DNA. TRBV21-1 is described as a pseudogene. The length of the CDR3 is 16 residues. The CDR3 region has the DNA TGTGCCAGCAGCAACGTCGGCGGGAACGGCCCCGGGGAGCTGTTTTTT. Its protein is CASSNVGGNGPGELFF.

V usage is TRBV11-2 and J usage is TRBJ2-1; 7 bases line up with TRBD2. The CDR3 has 16 residues. V was clipped by 5 bases and J by 9 bases; unmatched bases: 16. In germline, CDR1 is SGHAT, CDR2 FQNNGV. The CDR3 sequence is CASSPRFGGGFSEQFF. The CDR3 DNA sequence: TGTGCCAGCAGCCCCCGCTTTGGGGGGGGGTTCAGTGAGCAGTTCTTC.

The J gene is TRBJ1-3, the V gene TRBV5-5; no firm D call. The germline V gene has CDR1 SGHKS and CDR2 YYEKEE (reference sequence). The CDR3 covers 14 residues. Trimming took 0 bases from V and 0 from J, leaving 4 bases between them. CDR3 nucleotides: TGTGCCAGCAGCTTGGGGCTCTCTGGAAACACCATATATTTT. Its protein product is CASSLGLSGNTIYF.

V and J are TRBV9 and TRBJ2-1; D possibly corresponds to TRBD1 (5 bases). V shed 3 bases and J shed 5 bases, with 6 bases lying between them. In germline, CDR1 is SGDLS, CDR2 YYNGEE. The CDR3 spans 12 residues. Here the CDR3 reads CASSEGNNEQFF. The CDR3 DNA is TGTGCCAGCAGCGAGGGGAACAATGAGCAGTTCTTC.

This clone showed up just a few times. The genes are TRBV12-3 or TRBV12-4 and TRBJ1-2, with 7 bases lining up with TRBD1. V trimming: 6 bases; J trimming: 7 bases; junction bases outside the gene matches: 8. The CDR3 spans 13 residues. The CDR3 DNA reads TGTGCCAGCAGCAGCAGGGGGTATGGTGGCTACACCTTC. Translation gives CASSSRGYGGYTF.

This chain uses TRBV27 with TRBJ1-6; 8 positions match TRBD1. Unmatched junction bases numbered 4, after V lost 6 bases and J lost 6 bases. The CDR3 totals 14 residues. Looked up from germline, CDR1 is MNHEY and CDR2 is SMNVEV (reference sequence). In nucleotides, the CDR3 is TGTGCCAGCAGCCCGACAGGGGCTAATTCACCCCTCCACTTT. This translates into CASSPTGANSPLHF.

The rearrangement links TRBV25-1 to TRBJ2-2; tentative D call: TRBD2 (6 bases). This CDR3 spans 13 amino acids. Germline V gives CDR1 MGHDK, CDR2 SYGVNS. V shed 7 bases and J shed 3 bases, with 9 bases lying between them. DNA of the CDR3: TGTGCCAGCATGAGACTAGACACCGGGGAGCTGTTTTTT. Its translation is CASMRLDTGELFF.

This chain connects TRBV6-6 to TRBJ1-5, with D possibly being TRBD1 (5 bases). Trimming pared 6 bases from V and 2 bases from J, leaving 14 bases between. The CDR3 covers 15 residues. Germline CDR1 is MNHNY and CDR2 is SVGAGI (reference sequence). CDR3 protein: CASRPRPGGNQPQHF. CDR3 DNA: TGTGCCAGCAGACCCCGACCGGGGGGCAATCAGCCCCAGCATTTT.

This chain joins TRBV6-5 and TRBJ2-7; the match to TRBD1 covers 7 bases. The V gene's germline CDR1 is MNHEY and CDR2 SVGAGI. The CDR3 has 12 residues. The junction had 8 bases not matched to a gene; V was cut back by 11 bases and J by 4 bases. The CDR3 spells CASRQGRYEQYF. The CDR3 DNA is TGTGCCTCCAGACAGGGAAGGTACGAGCAGTACTTC.

The genes are TRBV10-2 and TRBJ1-2; TRBD1 agrees at 10 bases. The CDR3 extends over 18 amino acids. Trimming removed 2 bases from V and 4 bases from J; junction bases left unmatched: 13. Germline-derived CDR1 and CDR2 are WSHSY and SAAADI. Here the CDR3 reads CASSEPALGQGDGYGYTF. CDR3 nucleotide sequence: TGCGCCAGCAGTGAGCCAGCCCTCGGACAGGGGGATGGCTATGGCTACACCTTC.

J is TRBJ1-5 and V is TRBV19; the D is unclear. Looked up from germline, CDR1 is LNHDA and CDR2 is SQIVND (reference sequence). V lost 4 bases and J 0 bases, leaving 13 bases between the germline ends. CDR3 length: 16 amino acids. The CDR3 spells CASSKIYVNSNQPQHF. The CDR3, as DNA: TGTGCCAGTAGTAAGATATATGTGAATAGCAATCAGCCCCAGCATTTT. Variable domain in full (rest from reference TRBV19 and TRBJ1-5): DGGITQSPKYLFRKEGQNVTLSCEQNLNHDAMYWYRQDPGQGLRLIYYSQIVNDFQKGDIAEGYSVSREKKESFPLTVTSAQKNPTAFYLCASSKIYVNSNQPQHFGDGTRLSIL.

This clone was detected once. The chain's CDR3 is CATSRDIRSGGYTF. The DNA of the CDR3 is TGTGCCACCAGCAGAGATATCCGGTCCGGCGGCTACACCTTC. The chain recombines TRBV15 with TRBJ1-2, with D unclear. Per germline, CDR1 LNHNV and CDR2 YYDKDF (reference sequence). V was cut by 0 bases and J by 8 bases, with 13 bases left in between. The CDR3 has 14 residues.

V is TRBV7-2 and J is TRBJ1-5; TRBD1 matches 7 bases. Germline V gene lookup returns CDR1 SGHTA and CDR2 FQGNSA. The CDR3 has 14 amino acids. J was trimmed by 2 bases and V by 5 bases; bases with no gene match: 3. This CDR3 reads CASSPRGGNQPQHF. The CDR3 DNA reads as TGTGCCAGCAGCCCCAGGGGGGGCAATCAGCCCCAGCATTTT.

The chain has TRBV7-2 and TRBJ2-3; weak D call: TRBD2 (6 bases). Germline V gene lookup returns CDR1 SGHTA and CDR2 FQGNSA. CDR3 length: 13 amino acids. Deletions cut 5 bases from V and 6 bases from J, with 12 bases between. CDR3 bases: TGTGCCAGCAGCCAAACTAGCTTGGATACGCAGTATTTT. It yields the protein CASSQTSLDTQYF.

V and J are TRBV3-1 (or the pseudogene TRBV3-2) and TRBJ2-7, with 8 bases that match TRBD2. Germline-derived CDR1 and CDR2 are LGHDT and YNNKEL (reference sequence). The CDR3 spans 16 residues. After removal of 1 base from V and 0 bases from J, the junction contained 5 bases not matched to a gene. CDR3 DNA sequence: TGTGCCAGCAGCCAAGGCGGAAGCGGGAGCTCCTACGAGCAGTACTTC. This sequence encodes CASSQGGSGSSYEQYF.

The chain recombines TRBV28 with TRBJ2-2, with D possibly matching TRBD1 (5 bases). This CDR3 has 14 residues. Germline CDR1 reads MDHEN; CDR2 reads SYDVKM. The V end was cut by 2 bases, the J end by 3 bases, with 7 bases between. CDR3 nucleotide sequence: TGTGCCAGCAGTTTACAGGGTTACACCGGGGAGCTGTTTTTT. This sequence encodes CASSLQGYTGELFF.

This clone was observed once. The rearrangement joins TRBV7-9 to TRBJ2-4, with D perhaps matching TRBD1 (6 bases). Trimming removed 5 bases at V and 6 bases at J, with 14 bases between. Germline V lookup: CDR1 SEHNR, CDR2 FQNEAQ (reference sequence). This CDR3 is 14 amino acids long. The CDR3, as DNA: TGTGCCAGCAGCCAGGACAGTATCCTAAACATTCAGTACTTC. This translates into CASSQDSILNIQYF. Drawing the rest from reference TRBV7-9 and TRBJ2-4, the complete variable domain is DTGVSQNPRHKITKRGQNVTFRCDPISEHNRLYWYRQTLGQGPEFLTYFQNEAQLEKSRLLSDRFSAERPKGSFSTLEIQRTEQGDSAMYLCASSQDSILNIQYFGAGTRLSVL.

The genes are TRBV18 and TRBJ2-3, with D unclear. V lost 5 bases, J lost 2 bases, and 8 bases lay in between. The CDR3 covers 13 residues. CDR1 and CDR2 (germline): KGHSH, LQKENI. The CDR3 sequence: CASSWITTDTQYF. The CDR3 bases are TGTGCCAGCTCATGGATAACCACAGATACGCAGTATTTT.

The V and J genes are TRBV3-1 (or the pseudogene TRBV3-2) and TRBJ2-7, with TRBD1 matching over 7 bases. With V trimmed by 4 bases and J by 7 bases, 10 bases remained unmatched. There are 14 residues in the CDR3. The germline V gene has CDR1 LGHDT and CDR2 YNNKEL (reference sequence). CDR3 in amino acids: CASSLQTGYREQYF. In DNA, the CDR3 is TGTGCCAGCAGCCTACAGACAGGGTATCGAGAGCAGTACTTC.

J is TRBJ2-1 and V is TRBV5-1, with TRBD1 as a possible D gene (5 bases). Looked up from germline, CDR1 is SGHRS and CDR2 is YFSETQ. The CDR3 is made up of 11 amino acids. The V and J ends lost 3 bases and 12 bases respectively, with 10 bases between them. CDR3 sequence (DNA): TGCGCCAGCAGCTCCCCGACAGTGCAGTTCTTC. Translating it yields CASSSPTVQFF.

The chain joins TRBV15 to TRBJ1-1; D is perhaps TRBD1 (5 bases). With 0 bases removed from V and 0 bases from J, the gap between germline ends came to 20 bases. This CDR3 region has 19 residues. CDR1 and CDR2 (germline): LNHNV, YYDKDF (reference sequence). The CDR3 protein is CATSRDSFRDRPMNTEAFF. In DNA form, the CDR3 reads TGTGCCACCAGCAGAGATTCCTTCCGAGACAGACCTATGAACACTGAAGCTTTCTTT. Filled out from reference TRBV15 and TRBJ1-1, the complete variable domain reads DAMVIQNPRYQVTQFGKPVTLSCSQTLNHNVMYWYQQKSSQAPKLLFHYYDKDFNNEADTPDNFQSRRPNTSFCFLDIRSPGLGDTAMYLCATSRDSFRDRPMNTEAFFGQGTRLTVV.

This rearrangement joins TRBV5-8 to TRBJ2-1, with D perhaps being TRBD1 or TRBD2 (6 bases each). The V and J ends lost 3 bases and 9 bases respectively, with 16 bases between them. CDR1 and CDR2 from the germline V gene are SGHTS and YDEGEE. The CDR3 is made up of 14 amino acids. The CDR3 DNA follows: TGTGCCAGCAGCTCCGTAAGGGGGGCTGTTGAGCAGTTCTTC. As protein: CASSSVRGAVEQFF.

This sequence joins TRBV6-4 and TRBJ2-1; D may be TRBD1 (6 bases). Germline loops: CDR1 MRHNA, CDR2 SNTAGT. V was trimmed by 3 bases and J by 7 bases, leaving 10 bases between them. The CDR3 has 13 residues. The CDR3 here is CASSEGAVNEQFF. As DNA, the CDR3 is TGTGCCAGCAGTGAGGGGGCTGTTAATGAGCAGTTCTTC.